These T cell receptor beta chains were read from a single sample in a study of cytomegalovirus exposure and HLA in healthy donors. This table comes from immunoSEQ multiplex PCR, and its TCRdb copy is limited to in-frame clones, with some not included. The sample includes about 90,000 clones, approximately 84% seen only once; the top ten take approximately 2.1%. The sample was PBMCs. The receptors derive from a man aged 18 to 30 in good health and CMV-seronegative. Both conserved end residues are part of each CDR3. The D gene is left open where the match is weak. Size tells how often a clone was seen (once, few, many) or the class of an expanded clone, and some rows leave it out.

CDR3	DNA	size	length	D	J	V
CASSPGQNEQYF	TGTGCCAGCAGCCCTGGCCAGAACGAGCAGTACTTC	once	12	.	TRBJ2-7	TRBV14
CASSISGTLNTEAFF	TGTGCCAGTAGTATCTCCGGGACACTAAACACTGAAGCTTTCTTT	.	15	.	TRBJ1-1	TRBV19
CASSLSGNYNEQFF	TGCGCCAGCAGCTTGAGCGGGAACTACAATGAGCAGTTCTTC	.	14	TRBD2	TRBJ2-1	TRBV5-1
CATSRGGDGVEAFF	TGTGCCACCAGCAGAGGCGGGGATGGGGTAGAAGCTTTCTTT	once	14	.	TRBJ1-1	TRBV15
CASSQKNREGTEAFF	TGTGCCAGCAGCCAAAAGAACAGGGAGGGCACTGAAGCTTTCTTT	.	15	.	TRBJ1-1	TRBV7-9
CASRRDRAGRAFF	TGTGCCAGCAGACGGGACAGGGCAGGTCGGGCTTTCTTT	few	13	TRBD1	TRBJ1-1	TRBV28
CASRAEQYF	TGTGCCAGCAGGGCAGAGCAGTACTTC	.	9	.	TRBJ2-7	TRBV21-1
CSAKLAARYDEQFF	TGCAGCGCGAAACTAGCGGCTAGATACGATGAGCAGTTCTTC	.	14	TRBD2	TRBJ2-1	TRBV29-1
CASSFTSGGSYNEQFF	TGTGCCAGCAGCTTTACTAGCGGGGGCTCCTACAATGAGCAGTTCTTC	.	16	TRBD2	TRBJ2-1	TRBV11-2
CASSQGPSGSGKYF	TGCGCCAGCAGCCAAGGCCCTAGCGGGAGCGGGAAGTACTTC	.	14	TRBD2	TRBJ2-7	TRBV4-1
CASSEQGGSLGSEAFF	TGTGCCAGCAGTGAACAAGGAGGGTCCCTGGGATCTGAAGCTTTCTTT	.	16	.	TRBJ1-1	TRBV2
CASSFVGYTF	TGTGCCAGCAGTTTCGTTGGCTACACCTTC	.	10	.	TRBJ1-2	TRBV27
CASSDIQRRGEQYF	TGTGCCAGCAGTGATATTCAGCGGCGAGGCGAGCAGTACTTC	.	14	.	TRBJ2-7	TRBV2
CASRPTGFGANVLTF	TGTGCCAGCAGGCCGACAGGGTTCGGGGCCAACGTCCTGACTTTC	.	15	TRBD1	TRBJ2-6	TRBV2
CASSEGLALTEQFF	TGTGCCAGCAGCGAGGGACTAGCCCTCACTGAGCAGTTCTTC	.	14	TRBD2	TRBJ2-1	TRBV6-5
CASSAGTGTQPQHF	TGTGCCAGCAGCGCCGGGACAGGGACACAGCCCCAGCATTTT	.	14	TRBD1	TRBJ1-5	TRBV9
CSVFGGAGVGNEQFF	TGCAGCGTTTTTGGGGGAGCGGGTGTTGGGAATGAGCAGTTCTTC	.	15	.	TRBJ2-1	TRBV29-1
CASSLRGGLYNEQFF	TGTGCCAGCAGCCTGCGGGGAGGTCTCTACAATGAGCAGTTCTTC	.	15	.	TRBJ2-1	TRBV5-4
CASSSGLNTEAFF	TGTGCCAGCAGCTCGGGACTTAACACTGAAGCTTTCTTT	.	13	.	TRBJ1-1	TRBV7-9
CATWTGHSNQPQHF	TGTGCCACCTGGACAGGGCATAGCAATCAGCCCCAGCATTTT	.	14	TRBD1	TRBJ1-5	TRBV28
CASRKSGGHPYQETQYF	TGTGCCAGCAGAAAGTCGGGGGGCCACCCGTACCAAGAGACCCAGTACTTC	.	17	.	TRBJ2-5	TRBV7-9
CASSFTDRANIQYF	TGTGCCAGCAGTTTCACCGACAGGGCCAACATTCAGTACTTC	.	14	TRBD1	TRBJ2-4	TRBV27
CSVNRGRTEAFF	TGCAGCGTCAACAGGGGTCGAACTGAAGCTTTCTTT	few	12	TRBD1	TRBJ1-1	TRBV29-1
CASISTYLSGANVLTF	TGTGCCAGTATCTCCACCTACCTCTCTGGGGCCAACGTCCTGACTTTC	once	16	.	TRBJ2-6	TRBV19
CASRGPGETDTQYF	TGTGCCAGCCGAGGGCCGGGAGAGACAGATACGCAGTATTTT	.	14	.	TRBJ2-3	TRBV6-4
CASSNTGTGQETQYF	TGTGCCAGCAGTAATACCGGGACAGGGCAAGAGACCCAGTACTTC	.	15	TRBD1	TRBJ2-5	TRBV7-9
CASTDTGYNEQFF	TGTGCCAGCACAGACACAGGGTACAATGAGCAGTTCTTC	.	13	.	TRBJ2-1	TRBV27
CASRETGTGFRNEQFF	TGTGCCAGCAGGGAAACCGGGACAGGGTTTCGAAATGAGCAGTTCTTC	.	16	TRBD1	TRBJ2-1	TRBV2
CASRGSQGIGSYEQYF	TGTGCCAGCAGGGGATCTCAGGGGATCGGGTCCTACGAGCAGTACTTC	.	16	.	TRBJ2-7	TRBV6-6
CASKSGGGHEQYF	TGTGCCAGCAAGTCTGGAGGGGGCCACGAGCAGTACTTC	.	13	.	TRBJ2-7	TRBV6-5
CASSPQTGSNQPQHF	TGTGCCAGCTCACCACAGACGGGTAGCAATCAGCCCCAGCATTTT	.	15	.	TRBJ1-5	TRBV18
CASSEPRDRTGNEQFF	TGTGCCAGCAGCGAACCCCGGGACAGGACGGGCAATGAGCAGTTCTTC	.	16	.	TRBJ2-1	TRBV21-1
CASSQDSSLPSVAFF	TGTGCCAGCAGCCAAGATAGCTCACTCCCGAGTGTAGCTTTCTTT	once	15	.	TRBJ1-1	TRBV14
CASSSEGAPYNEQFF	TGTGCCAGTTCGAGTGAGGGAGCACCCTACAATGAGCAGTTCTTC	few	15	.	TRBJ2-1	TRBV27
CASSYSAGNYGYTF	TGTGCCAGCAGTTACTCTGCAGGCAACTATGGCTACACCTTC	.	14	.	TRBJ1-2	TRBV6-5
CASSGRTAGPGEKLFF	TGTGCCAGTAGCGGGAGGACAGCCGGCCCGGGGGAAAAACTGTTTTTT	.	16	.	TRBJ1-4	TRBV19
CASSIGQGSYGYTF	TGTGCCAGTAGTATTGGGCAGGGCTCGTATGGCTACACCTTC	.	14	.	TRBJ1-2	TRBV19
CASSVEGRSNNEQFF	TGTGCCAGCAGCGTAGAGGGGCGGTCAAACAATGAGCAGTTCTTC	.	15	.	TRBJ2-1	TRBV9
CASSEPETQYF	TGTGCCAGCAGTGAACCGGAGACCCAGTACTTC	few	11	.	TRBJ2-5	TRBV6-1
CASSYDRTTTEAFF	TGTGCCAGCTCCTACGACAGGACAACCACTGAAGCTTTCTTT	once	14	.	TRBJ1-1	TRBV18
CSVRGGNTEAFF	TGCAGCGTCCGGGGGGGGAACACTGAAGCTTTCTTT	.	12	.	TRBJ1-1	TRBV29-1
CSVHRTTNYGYTF	TGCAGCGTTCACAGGACAACTAACTATGGCTACACCTTC	.	13	.	TRBJ1-2	TRBV29-1
CASSPPRVPSTEQYF	TGTGCCAGCAGCCCTCCCCGGGTCCCTTCTACCGAGCAGTACTTC	few	15	.	TRBJ2-7	TRBV7-8
CASSTLGTHYEQYF	TGTGCCAGTAGTACTTTGGGGACACACTACGAGCAGTACTTC	.	14	.	TRBJ2-7	TRBV19
CASSYTGGSIDGYTF	TGTGCCAGCAGCTACACAGGGGGCAGCATTGATGGCTACACCTTC	.	15	TRBD1	TRBJ1-2	TRBV7-9
CASSLAQGYTGELFF	TGTGCCAGCAGCTTAGCACAGGGATACACCGGGGAGCTGTTTTTT	.	15	.	TRBJ2-2	TRBV11-3
CASREQGNYGYTF	TGTGCCAGCAGGGAACAGGGGAACTATGGCTACACCTTC	.	13	TRBD1	TRBJ1-2	TRBV27
CASSLASTGGYNEQFF	TGTGCTAGCAGCTTAGCAAGTACGGGAGGGTACAATGAGCAGTTCTTC	.	16	TRBD2	TRBJ2-1	TRBV7-7
CASSLARGSSYEQYF	TGTGCCAGCAGCTTGGCCCGGGGAAGCTCCTACGAGCAGTACTTC	.	15	.	TRBJ2-7	TRBV5-5
CASSFGTGDENYGYTF	TGCGCCAGCAGCTTCGGGACAGGGGATGAGAACTATGGCTACACCTTC	.	16	TRBD1	TRBJ1-2	TRBV5-1
CASSLAPFPEQPGELFF	TGCGCCAGCAGCTTGGCCCCATTCCCCGAACAACCCGGGGAGCTGTTTTTT	.	17	.	TRBJ2-2	TRBV5-1
CASSPPTSGNNNEQFF	TGCGCCAGCTCACCACCAACTAGCGGGAATAACAATGAGCAGTTCTTC	.	16	TRBD2	TRBJ2-1	TRBV18
CASSSRGGSGPYNEQFF	TGTGCCAGCAGCTCGAGGGGGGGTAGCGGTCCCTACAATGAGCAGTTCTTC	once	17	.	TRBJ2-1	TRBV14
CASSAQGAPLSGYTF	TGTGCCAGCAGCGCCCAGGGGGCCCCTCTATCTGGCTACACCTTC	.	15	TRBD1	TRBJ1-2	TRBV9
CASNDGVGYTF	TGTGCCAGCAACGACGGAGTTGGCTACACCTTC	.	11	.	TRBJ1-2	TRBV6-1
CATSREDRAPDTQYF	TGTGCCACCAGCAGAGAGGACAGGGCCCCAGATACGCAGTATTTT	.	15	TRBD1	TRBJ2-3	TRBV15
CASSLGQGRYNEQFF	TGTGCCAGCAGTTTGGGGCAGGGGCGATACAATGAGCAGTTCTTC	.	15	.	TRBJ2-1	TRBV27
CASSYSGQVYEQYF	TGTGCCAGCAGTTACTCGGGACAGGTCTACGAGCAGTACTTC	.	14	TRBD1	TRBJ2-7	TRBV6-5
CASRQSGYPTYEQYF	TGTGCCAGTAGGCAATCAGGTTATCCTACCTACGAGCAGTACTTC	.	15	.	TRBJ2-7	TRBV19
CASSRRGNTGYGYGYTF	TGTGCCAGCAGCCGTAGGGGTAACACAGGTTACGGCTATGGCTACACCTTC	.	17	.	TRBJ1-2	TRBV7-2